This T cell receptor (beta chain) was identified in a study of T cell changes during pregnancy in multiple sclerosis. V was clipped by 8 bases and J by 5 bases, with 12 bases between them. In germline, CDR1 is MNHNS, CDR2 SASEGT. The CDR3 totals 13 residues. Repertoires were generated with immunoSEQ multiplex PCR, while TCRdb's copy carries only in-frame clones and drops some. The sample holds 70,000 to 100,000 clones, roughly 91% seen once. This chain connects TRBV6-1 to TRBJ1-4; perhaps TRBD1 as D (5 bases). This TCR derives from a female donor with multiple sclerosis, enrolled in a pregnancy study. Sequencing used peripheral blood, obtained in the first trimester of pregnancy. The DNA of the CDR3 is TGTGCCAGCTTGGGACTGCTGAATGAAAAACTGTTTTTT. Its translation: CASLGLLNEKLFF.